This record covers a single T cell receptor beta chain. The antigen is undetermined. Being one base from a much bigger clone, this may be a read error. Researchers reported that TCR beta cDNA libraries carried unique molecular identifiers. Researchers reported around 510,000 cDNA molecules coming from around 1 to 9.1 million T cells. Using its own MiXCR run on the PCR reads, TCRdb lists one record per CDR3 protein. The table records approximately 360,000 distinct CDR3 sequences, less than 35% of them present only once. CDR1 is SGHVS, CDR2 FQNEAQ, per germline. The CDR3 runs 14 residues. The sample comes from a study of post-analysis software for immune sequencing data. Looking at the study overall: Multiple sclerosis in the patients followed relapsing-remitting, secondary progressive and progressive-relapsing courses. Points from the study as a whole: Those with multiple sclerosis, the patient group, showed significantly lower normalized Chao1 diversity than controls. Five or six TRBV segments, TRBV5-6, TRBV5-1 and TRBV20-1 among them, were found more frequent in patients than controls. Samples prepared in the same batch strongly co-clustered by F measure.

The sequence was collected from a girl aged 10 to 17 with multiple sclerosis. The V gene is TRBV7-8, the J gene TRBJ2-7; 8 positions match TRBD1. The better agreement between TRBJ2-5 and the DNA end casts doubt on the J call. The sample was blood. The CDR3 nucleotides read TGTGCCAGCAACCCTGGACAGGGACAAGAGACCCAGTACTTC. This translates into CASNPGQGQETQYF.